These 22 T cell receptor beta chains share one sample of origin, sequenced in a study of blood T cell repertoires in COVID-19. The method was immunoSEQ multiplex PCR; TCRdb's version includes in-frame clones alone and lacks a portion of them. The sample lists roughly 110,000 clones; about 70% were seen once. Sequenced sample: peripheral blood. All receptors come from a human donor with acute or convalescent COVID-19. The donor label of this sample is uncertain.

This clone was observed a handful of times. The chain links TRBV11-3 to TRBJ2-6, with 12 bases matching TRBD1. The CDR3 has 18 amino acids. V was clipped by 3 bases and J by 2 bases; unmatched bases: 5. Germline loops: CDR1 SGHNT, CDR2 YENEEA. The CDR3: CASSLGTGGHAGANVLTF. CDR3 sequence (DNA): TGTGCCAGCAGCTTGGGGACAGGGGGCCACGCTGGGGCCAACGTCCTGACTTTC.

The chain uses TRBV6-1 and TRBJ1-5, with 8 bases fitting TRBD1. Germline-derived CDR1 and CDR2 are MNHNS and SASEGT. The J segment lost 5 bases and the V segment lost 2 bases, leaving 2 bases of the junction unmatched. This CDR3 contains 14 residues. The CDR3 region is CASSEQGAYQPQHF. The DNA of the CDR3 is TGTGCCAGCAGTGAACAGGGGGCCTATCAGCCCCAGCATTTT.

This sequence joins TRBV5-1 and TRBJ1-5; D possibly corresponds to TRBD1 (5 bases). The germline V and J ends were trimmed by 0 bases and 5 bases, with 9 bases remaining between them. The CDR3 covers 14 residues. Germline CDR1 and CDR2: SGHRS and YFSETQ. The chain's CDR3 is CASSLGGGDQPQHF. The CDR3 nucleotides read TGCGCCAGCAGCTTGGGGGGAGGGGATCAGCCCCAGCATTTT.

V usage is TRBV12-3 or TRBV12-4 and J usage is TRBJ2-5; D unresolved. V dropped 3 bases and J dropped 2 bases, with 4 bases sitting between them. This CDR3 has 12 amino acids. CDR3 bases: TGTGCCAGCAGTTTGTTACAAGAGACCCAGTACTTC. Its translation is CASSLLQETQYF.

The CDR3 loop is CASSLLAGTVGQFF. CDR3 bases: TGCGCCAGCAGCTTGCTAGCGGGGACCGTCGGGCAGTTCTTC. J is TRBJ2-1 and V is TRBV5-1, with 9 bases lining up with TRBD2. Germline CDR1 SGHRS, CDR2 YFSETQ. Losses at the gene ends were 1 base for V and 12 bases for J; bases not matched to a gene: 8. The CDR3 totals 14 residues.

The chain couples TRBV29-1 to TRBJ2-1, with D possibly being TRBD2 (5 bases). This CDR3 region has 16 residues. The germline CDR1 and CDR2 sequences are SQVTM and ANQGSEA. V gave up 2 bases and J gave up 4 bases, with 18 bases separating them. CDR3 nucleotides: TGCAGCGTTGAACCCCGAACTAGACGCGGTTACAATGAGCAGTTCTTC. It yields the protein CSVEPRTRRGYNEQFF.

The chain recombines TRBV10-3 with TRBJ2-3, with 10 bases lining up with TRBD1. This CDR3 is 15 amino acids long. Germline V gene lookup returns CDR1 ENHRY and CDR2 SYGVKD. With V trimmed by 4 bases and J by 4 bases, 5 bases remained unmatched. The chain's CDR3 is CAISVTGGGSDTQYF. For the CDR3, the DNA is TGTGCCATCAGTGTGACAGGGGGCGGATCAGATACGCAGTATTTT.

The chain joins TRBV5-4 to TRBJ1-1; D remains ambiguous. Deletions cut 4 bases from V and 6 bases from J, with 22 bases between. The CDR3 runs to 16 residues. The germline V gene has CDR1 SGHNT and CDR2 YYREEE (reference sequence). The CDR3 here is CASSVVEGPRFAEAFF. The CDR3, as DNA: TGTGCCAGCAGCGTGGTAGAGGGCCCACGATTTGCTGAAGCTTTCTTT. Full variable domain (rest looked up from reference TRBV5-4 and TRBJ1-1): ETGVTQSPTHLIKTRGQQVTLRCSSQSGHNTVSWYQQALGQGPQFIFQYYREEENGRGNFPPRFSGLQFPNYSSELNVNALELDDSALYLCASSVVEGPRFAEAFFGQGTRLTVV.

This clone occurred many times. The CDR3 DNA sequence: TGTGCCAGCAGCTTAGATATGTCAGGCCTCTACGAGCAGTACTTC. Translated: CASSLDMSGLYEQYF. The J gene is TRBJ2-7, the V gene TRBV11-2; D is unresolved. Germline V gene lookup returns CDR1 SGHAT and CDR2 FQNNGV. The V end lost 0 bases, the J end lost 3 bases, and 12 bases lay between the germline ends. The CDR3 loop spans 15 amino acids. Full variable domain (remainder filled in from reference TRBV11-2 and TRBJ2-7): EAGVAQSPRYKIIEKRQSVAFWCNPISGHATLYWYQQILGQGPKLLIQFQNNGVVDDSQLPKDRFSAERLKGVDSTLKIQPAKLEDSAVYLCASSLDMSGLYEQYFGPGTRLTVT.

The chain carries TRBV7-9 and TRBJ1-4; possible D gene TRBD1, 5 bases. Trimming shortened V by 5 bases and J by 8 bases, and 21 bases separated the two germline ends. There are 16 residues in the CDR3. Germline CDR1 SEHNR, CDR2 FQNEAQ (reference sequence). CDR3 in amino acids: CASSPIPATSGEKLFF. CDR3 nucleotides: TGTGCCAGCAGCCCCATACCCGCTACCTCAGGGGAAAAACTGTTTTTT.

The chain combines TRBV9 with TRBJ1-6, with unresolved D. Trimming shortened V by 3 bases and J by 0 bases, and 7 bases separated the two germline ends. The CDR3 runs to 15 residues. CDR1 and CDR2 from the germline V gene are SGDLS and YYNGEE. CDR3: CASSALSSYNSPLHF. In DNA form, the CDR3 reads TGTGCCAGCAGCGCCTTGAGCTCCTATAATTCACCCCTCCACTTT.

This chain joins TRBV5-5 and TRBJ1-3; unclear D gene. This CDR3 has 15 amino acids. CDR1 and CDR2 (germline): SGHKS, YYEKEE (reference sequence). V lost 4 bases to trimming and J lost 2 bases, with 13 bases between them. The CDR3 region is CASSTGGTPGNTIYF. CDR3 nucleotide sequence: TGTGCCAGCAGCACCGGAGGTACCCCTGGAAACACCATATATTTT.

V gene TRBV29-1 combines with J gene TRBJ2-5; perhaps TRBD1 as D (5 bases). The germline V gene encodes CDR1 SQVTM and CDR2 ANQGSEA. V was clipped by 7 bases and J by 4 bases, with 13 bases between them. CDR3 length: 12 amino acids. The CDR3 region is CSAARQGETQYF. The DNA of the CDR3 is TGCAGCGCGGCGCGCCAGGGAGAGACCCAGTACTTC.

The chain has TRBV15 and TRBJ2-7; no reliable D call. This CDR3 region has 14 residues. The germline gives CDR1 LNHNV, CDR2 YYDKDF (reference sequence). Trimming took 1 base from V and 3 from J, leaving 10 bases between them. Here the CDR3 reads CATSRGGDGYEQYF. In nucleotides, the CDR3 is TGTGCCACCAGCAGAGGCGGTGATGGCTACGAGCAGTACTTC. Complete variable domain (other parts from reference TRBV15 and TRBJ2-7): DAMVIQNPRYQVTQFGKPVTLSCSQTLNHNVMYWYQQKSSQAPKLLFHYYDKDFNNEADTPDNFQSRRPNTSFCFLDIRSPGLGDTAMYLCATSRGGDGYEQYFGPGTRLTVT.

The chain is built from TRBV7-2 and TRBJ2-5; a weak D match, TRBD2 (6 bases). The V end lost 6 bases, the J end lost 6 bases, and 17 bases lay between the germline ends. Germline V gives CDR1 SGHTA, CDR2 FQGNSA. The CDR3 extends over 14 amino acids. The CDR3 protein is CASRPGGTGKTQYF. CDR3 DNA sequence: TGTGCCAGCAGGCCTGGGGGGACGGGTAAGACCCAGTACTTC.

The V gene is TRBV18, the J gene TRBJ2-2, with 9 bases matching TRBD1. J gave up 1 base and V 4 bases, and 1 base lay outside the gene matches. The V gene's germline CDR1 is KGHSH and CDR2 LQKENI. This CDR3 has 15 residues. The CDR3 spells CASSLGQGNTGELFF. As DNA, the CDR3 is TGTGCCAGCTCACTGGGACAGGGGAACACCGGGGAGCTGTTTTTT.

This clone occurred a few times. The rearrangement uses TRBV5-1 and TRBJ1-2; the match to TRBD1 covers 10 bases. V lost 0 bases and J lost 8; bases outside the gene matches: 10. The germline V gene has CDR1 SGHRS and CDR2 YFSETQ. This CDR3 spans 16 amino acids. The DNA of the CDR3 is TGCGCCAGCAGCTTGGCCTCAGTGGACAGGGGGACGGGCTACACCTTC. Translation: CASSLASVDRGTGYTF.

The chain uses TRBV7-6 and TRBJ1-1; perhaps TRBD1 as D (5 bases). The V end lost 5 bases, the J end lost 1 base, and 17 bases lay between the germline ends. The germline gives CDR1 SGHVS, CDR2 FNYEAQ. CDR3 length: 16 amino acids. The CDR3 DNA reads TGTGCCAGCAGCAATCGGGGGGGAGGGAAGAACACTGAAGCTTTCTTT. It specifies CASSNRGGGKNTEAFF.

The chain is built from TRBV7-2 and TRBJ2-5; possible D gene TRBD2, 6 bases. Trimming stripped 7 bases from V and 10 bases from J, with 19 bases between. The germline CDR1 and CDR2 sequences are SGHTA and FQGNSA. This CDR3 is built from 13 residues. CDR3 region: CASTLGGMRGQYF. CDR3 sequence (DNA): TGTGCCAGCACCCTTGGGGGGATGCGGGGCCAGTACTTC.

This clone is medium-sized within its sample. This chain uses TRBV3-1 (or the pseudogene TRBV3-2) with TRBJ2-2; D perhaps matches TRBD1 (5 bases). The V end lost 5 bases, the J end lost 2 bases, and 18 bases lay between the germline ends. Looked up from germline, CDR1 is LGHDT and CDR2 is YNNKEL (reference sequence). The CDR3 spans 17 residues. The CDR3 reads CASSSRSGRVNTGELFF. The CDR3 DNA reads TGTGCCAGCAGCTCGCGGTCGGGCAGGGTAAACACCGGGGAGCTGTTTTTT.

The rearrangement joins TRBV2 to TRBJ2-1; 7 nucleotides agree with TRBD1. Trimming took 6 bases from V and 5 from J; bases not matched to a gene: 10. CDR3 length equals 15 residues. Germline CDR1 and CDR2: SNHLY and FYNNEI. CDR3 nucleotide sequence: TGTGCCAGCAGGCCCAACAGGGGTGGGAACAATGAGCAGTTCTTC. It specifies CASRPNRGGNNEQFF.

This chain connects TRBV27 to TRBJ2-3, with 12 bases that match TRBD2. The CDR3 runs to 14 residues. Germline V gene sequence: CDR1 MNHEY, CDR2 SMNVEV (reference sequence). V lost 10 bases and J lost 3; bases outside the gene matches: 5. CDR3 DNA: TGTGCCACTCTCGGACTAGCGGGGACAGATACGCAGTATTTT. It is translated as CATLGLAGTDTQYF.